This T cell receptor beta chain came from a study of T cell responses to AZD1222 COVID-19 vaccine. The study pooled second doses at about 4 or about 12 weeks. Generated by immunoSEQ multiplex PCR, the TCRdb table keeps only in-frame clones and is missing some. The sample holds tens of thousands of clones, about 91% seen once. The CDR3 is 13 amino acids. With V trimmed by 8 bases and J by 2 bases, 3 bases remained unmatched. Germline V gene lookup returns CDR1 SNHLY and CDR2 FYNNEI. Study-level points and caveats: As reported, nearly half of all spike-specific TCRs target variant regions that are unmutated. Clonal diversity was possibly underestimated; the donors were predominantly white British and more often female. Recipients of two AZD1222 doses showed rising Spike-specific TCR breadth and depth.

Notes on this clone: Its antigen is not known.

This material consisted of peripheral blood, taken 28 days after the second AZD1222 dose. This clonotype originated in an adult who received the AZD1222 COVID-19 vaccine. The chain links TRBV2 to TRBJ2-7, with 10 bases that match TRBD2. The CDR3: CASGLAGAYEQYF. The CDR3 DNA sequence: TGTGCCAGCGGGCTAGCGGGGGCCTACGAGCAGTACTTC.